This TCR beta chain was captured by sequencing in a study of Ad26.COV2.S vaccination and SARS-CoV-2 variants. Overall study findings and caveats: Researchers reported similar non-spike TCR breadth in vaccine and placebo recipients.

The treatment is: around 19 received Ad26.COV2.S at low or high dose, single or two shots; several received placebo; per-sample allocation not given. The samples date from day 63 after the first vaccine or placebo injection. With regard to this clone: Its antigen is as yet unknown.

Clones were read by immunoSEQ multiplex PCR, and TCRdb kept only the in-frame ones, dropping some. Counted here are hundreds of thousands of clones, roughly nine tenths occurring once; the ten biggest clones make up 2.5% to 3%. This CDR3 region has 13 residues. Germline assignment: CDR1 SGHTA and CDR2 FQGNSA. The germline V and J ends were trimmed by 1 base and 2 bases, with 5 bases remaining between them. This TCR was sampled from a person aged 18-65 years who received the Ad26.COV2.S COVID-19 vaccine or a placebo. The chain joins TRBV7-2 to TRBJ2-5; D call uncertain. The sample in question was peripheral blood, obtained in a trial of Ad26.COV2.S vaccine versus placebo. CDR3 loop: CASSLVWQETQYF. Written as DNA, the CDR3 is TGTGCCAGCAGCTTAGTCTGGCAAGAGACCCAGTACTTC.